This T cell receptor (beta chain) was sequenced during a study of blood T cell repertoires in COVID-19. Generated by immunoSEQ multiplex PCR, the TCRdb table keeps only in-frame clones and is missing some. This sample has about 160,000 clones, with approximately 92% found just once. Germline values: CDR1 LNHDA, CDR2 SQIVND (reference sequence). With 5 bases removed from V and 7 bases from J, the gap between germline ends came to 15 bases. The CDR3 is 14 amino acids. This clone was recorded a few times. This clonotype was obtained from a woman aged 50 to 60 with acute or convalescent COVID-19. V usage is TRBV19 and J usage is TRBJ2-1; D ambiguous. Input material: peripheral blood. The CDR3 coding sequence is TGTGCCAGTAGTGCCCCGGCCTCGCGGAATGAGCAGTTCTTC. This translates into CASSAPASRNEQFF.